Below, 8 T cell receptor beta chains from the same sample are listed, as sequenced in a study of blood T cell repertoires in COVID-19. Sequencing was performed with immunoSEQ multiplex PCR; in TCRdb, only in-frame clones are kept and a portion is missing. Among about 250,000 clones, approximately 85% were seen once, and the ten largest hold 0.7% to 0.9%. The sequencing input was peripheral blood. The receptors were gathered from a human donor with COVID-19, enrolled during active disease. The donor label of this sample is uncertain.

The rearrangement uses TRBV28 and TRBJ1-4, with a possible D match to TRBD1 (5 bases). Trimming cost V 8 bases and J 2 bases, with 12 bases left between them. The CDR3 is 14 residues long. Germline CDR1 and CDR2: MDHEN and SYDVKM. The CDR3 nucleotides read TGTGCCAGCTTGGACATCTCGACTAATGAAAAACTGTTTTTT. Translating it yields CASLDISTNEKLFF. The variable domain in full, completed from reference TRBV28 and TRBJ1-4, reads DVKVTQSSRYLVKRTGEKVFLECVQDMDHENMFWYRQDPGLGLRLIYFSYDVKMKEKGDIPEGYSVSREKKERFSLILESASTNQTSMYLCASLDISTNEKLFFGSGTQLSVL.

This chain links TRBV7-3 with TRBJ2-2; 11 nucleotides line up with TRBD2. This CDR3 is 16 amino acids long. In germline, CDR1 is SGHTA, CDR2 FQGTGA. J lost 7 bases, V lost 4 bases, and 8 bases had no gene match. The CDR3 loop reads CASSSLAGGPDGELFF. The CDR3 bases are TGTGCCAGCAGCTCCTTAGCGGGAGGGCCTGACGGGGAGCTGTTTTTT.

This clone was picked up a small number of times. The chain employs TRBV5-4 and TRBJ2-5, with 7 positions matching TRBD1. Per the germline V gene, CDR1 is SGHNT and CDR2 is YYREEE (reference sequence). The trim removed 7 bases at V and 4 bases at J, leaving 4 bases unmatched. CDR3 size: 12 residues. The CDR3 nucleotides read TGTGCCAGCCAGGGGGTAGGAGAGACCCAGTACTTC. Protein sequence: CASQGVGETQYF.

The chain couples TRBV5-6 to TRBJ1-2, with D maybe TRBD1 (6 bases). This CDR3 has 15 residues. The V end lost 2 bases, the J end lost 6 bases, and 17 bases lay between the germline ends. Germline assignment: CDR1 SGHDT and CDR2 YYEEEE. CDR3 nucleotide sequence: TGTGCCAGCAGCTTTTTGGACAGTCGTGCCCATGGCTACACCTTC. Translating gives CASSFLDSRAHGYTF.

The J gene is TRBJ1-2, the V gene TRBV9; TRBD1 might be the D (6 bases). The length of the CDR3 is 15 residues. Trimming took 0 bases from V and 4 from J, leaving 13 bases between them. Germline V CDR1 and CDR2: SGDLS, YYNGEE. CDR3 nucleotide sequence: TGTGCCAGCAGCGTAGTGGGGGGGGCCGCCTATGGCTACACCTTC. Its translation: CASSVVGGAAYGYTF.

This clone has only one observation. This chain joins TRBV18 and TRBJ1-1; the match to TRBD1 covers 9 bases. Germline values: CDR1 KGHSH, CDR2 LQKENI. V shed 2 bases and J 4 bases; nucleotides not matched to a gene: 8. The CDR3 runs 16 residues. The chain's CDR3 is CASSPGTGQGRTEAFF. Written as DNA, the CDR3 is TGTGCCAGCTCACCAGGGACGGGACAGGGCCGCACTGAAGCTTTCTTT. Using reference TRBV18 and TRBJ1-1 for the parts outside the CDR3, the full variable domain is NAGVMQNPRHLVRRRGQEARLRCSPMKGHSHVYWYRQLPEEGLKFMVYLQKENIIDESGMPKERFSAEFPKEGPSILRIQQVVRGDSAAYFCASSPGTGQGRTEAFFGQGTRLTVV.

The chain joins TRBV2 to TRBJ2-1, with D perhaps matching TRBD1 (6 bases). V lost 7 bases to trimming and J lost 6 bases, with 16 bases between them. The germline gives CDR1 SNHLY, CDR2 FYNNEI. The CDR3 runs to 14 residues. The CDR3 loop reads CASIRDTVPNEQFF. CDR3 nucleotides: TGTGCCAGCATTCGGGACACCGTGCCCAATGAGCAGTTCTTC. The full variable domain, in which reference TRBV2 and TRBJ2-1 provide the parts outside the CDR3, is EPEVTQTPSHQVTQMGQEVILRCVPISNHLYFYWYRQILGQKVEFLVSFYNNEISEKSEIFDDQFSVERPDGSNFTLKIRSTKLEDSAMYFCASIRDTVPNEQFFGPGTRLTVL.

The V gene is TRBV7-9, the J gene TRBJ1-1; D possibly corresponds to TRBD1 (6 bases). The length of the CDR3 is 14 residues. The V gene's germline CDR1 is SEHNR and CDR2 FQNEAQ (reference sequence). The V and J ends lost 6 bases and 6 bases respectively, with 17 bases between them. The CDR3 here is CASSHPRRGPEAFF. In nucleotides, the CDR3 is TGTGCCAGCAGTCATCCCCGCAGGGGACCTGAAGCTTTCTTT.